Following are 26 T cell receptor beta chains from one sample sequenced in a study of blood T cell repertoires in COVID-19. Assay: immunoSEQ multiplex PCR; the TCRdb copy retains only in-frame clones and omits some. The sample shows approximately 200,000 clones, 75% to 90% of them seen only once. Sample: peripheral blood. The receptor set was obtained from a man aged 30 to 45 with COVID-19, enrolled during active disease.

The genes are TRBV6-5 and TRBJ2-7, with D perhaps TRBD2 (5 bases). Germline lookup yields CDR1 MNHEY and CDR2 SVGAGI. V was shortened by 4 bases and J by 2 bases, with 15 bases between the two germline ends. The CDR3 contains 15 residues. The CDR3 bases are TGTGCCAGCAGTTTACTCGGTTTGGGAGCCTACGAGCAGTACTTC. Protein: CASSLLGLGAYEQYF.

This chain connects TRBV6-6 to TRBJ2-2, with TRBD2 as a possible D gene (6 bases). Trimming cost V 8 bases and J 4 bases, with 8 bases left between them. This CDR3 comprises 12 residues. Germline V lookup: CDR1 MNHNY, CDR2 SVGAGI (reference sequence). Here the CDR3 DNA reads TGTGCCAGCCGGGAGAGCACCGGGGAGCTGTTTTTT. Encoded protein: CASRESTGELFF.

The J gene is TRBJ2-7, the V gene TRBV11-2; 8 positions agree with TRBD2. This CDR3 is 16 amino acids long. Looked up from germline, CDR1 is SGHAT and CDR2 is FQNNGV. With 6 bases clipped from V and 0 bases from J, the junction kept 10 bases outside the gene matches. The CDR3 loop reads CASRPGGVVLSYEQYF. As DNA, the CDR3 is TGTGCCAGCAGACCGGGGGGGGTGGTGCTCTCCTACGAGCAGTACTTC.

This chain connects TRBV4-3 to TRBJ1-3; a possible D gene is TRBD1 (6 bases). Germline assignment: CDR1 LGHNA and CDR2 YSLEER. V shed 2 bases and J shed 0 bases, with 11 bases lying between them. The CDR3 is made up of 16 amino acids. Here the CDR3 DNA reads TGCGCCAGCAGCCAATACAGGGTACTCTCTGGAAACACCATATATTTT. Residues: CASSQYRVLSGNTIYF.

The chain joins TRBV4-1 to TRBJ2-1, with D possibly being TRBD1 (6 bases). V dropped 4 bases and J dropped 1 base, with 14 bases sitting between them. The CDR3 has 16 amino acids. In germline, CDR1 is MGHRA, CDR2 YSYEKL. The CDR3 nucleotides are TGCGCCAGCAGCCCCTCAAGCAGGGGATCCTACAATGAGCAGTTCTTC. This sequence encodes CASSPSSRGSYNEQFF.

The V and J genes are TRBV5-1 and TRBJ2-3, with TRBD2 matching over 9 bases. This CDR3 spans 15 amino acids. V shed 4 bases and J 6 bases; nucleotides not matched to a gene: 9. Germline V gene lookup returns CDR1 SGHRS and CDR2 YFSETQ. This CDR3 is CASSQGLANPDTQYF. DNA of the CDR3: TGCGCCAGCAGCCAGGGACTAGCAAACCCGGATACGCAGTATTTT.

This chain uses TRBV12-3 or TRBV12-4 with TRBJ1-1; unclear D gene. The CDR3 is made up of 13 amino acids. The ends were cut back, 5 bases at V and 0 bases at J, with 7 bases in the middle. The CDR3 DNA reads as TGTGCCAGCAGTCCAACAATGAACACTGAAGCTTTCTTT. Its translation is CASSPTMNTEAFF.

This rearrangement joins TRBV7-2 to TRBJ1-2; 10 nucleotides line up with TRBD1. Per germline, CDR1 SGHTA and CDR2 FQGNSA. V dropped 6 bases and J dropped 4; count of bases not matched to a gene: 11. The CDR3 totals 16 residues. Here the CDR3 reads CASSPSGTGASYGYTF. The CDR3 bases are TGTGCCAGCAGTCCTTCCGGGACAGGGGCGTCCTATGGCTACACCTTC.

J is TRBJ2-7 and V is TRBV6-5, with 7 bases lining up with TRBD1. CDR3 length: 15 amino acids. Germline V gene data show CDR1 as MNHEY and CDR2 as SVGAGI. Losses at the gene ends were 8 bases for V and 2 bases for J; bases not matched to a gene: 12. In nucleotides, the CDR3 is TGTGCCAGCTTTGCCCGGGCAGGGGGTGCCTACGAGCAGTACTTC. This translates into CASFARAGGAYEQYF.

This chain uses TRBV2 with TRBJ1-6; D not resolved. CDR3 length: 12 amino acids. Trimming shortened V by 6 bases and J by 12 bases, and 12 bases separated the two germline ends. In germline, CDR1 is SNHLY, CDR2 FYNNEI. The CDR3 sequence is CASRAGYGPLHF. In DNA, the CDR3 is TGTGCCAGCAGGGCGGGGTATGGACCCCTCCACTTT. The complete variable domain, with remaining parts taken from reference TRBV2 and TRBJ1-6, reads EPEVTQTPSHQVTQMGQEVILRCVPISNHLYFYWYRQILGQKVEFLVSFYNNEISEKSEIFDDQFSVERPDGSNFTLKIRSTKLEDSAMYFCASRAGYGPLHFGNGTRLTVT.

The chain couples TRBV19 to TRBJ2-1; D is perhaps TRBD1 (5 bases). CDR3 size: 14 residues. The V end was cut by 5 bases, the J end by 4 bases, with 12 bases between. Looked up from germline, CDR1 is LNHDA and CDR2 is SQIVND (reference sequence). CDR3 in amino acids: CASSLMDKYNEQFF. CDR3 in DNA: TGTGCCAGTAGTCTCATGGACAAATACAATGAGCAGTTCTTC.

This clone was counted a few times. The chain joins TRBV30 to TRBJ1-2, with a possible D match to TRBD1 (6 bases). The CDR3 runs to 12 residues. Germline-derived CDR1 and CDR2 are GTSNPN and SVGIG (reference sequence). V lost 4 bases and J 5 bases, leaving 11 bases between the germline ends. The CDR3 DNA reads TGTGCCTGGACGACAGGCGCTTATGGCTACACCTTC. This encodes CAWTTGAYGYTF. The full variable domain, with the rest looked up from reference TRBV30 and TRBJ1-2, is SQTIHQWPATLVQPVGSPLSLECTVEGTSNPNLYWYRQAAGRGLQLLFYSVGIGQISSEVPQNLSASRPQDRQFILSSKKLLLSDSGFYLCAWTTGAYGYTFGSGTRLTVV.

This chain links TRBV28 with TRBJ1-4; D gene uncertain. From germline, CDR1 is MDHEN and CDR2 SYDVKM. The CDR3 totals 18 residues. The V end was cut by 2 bases, the J end by 5 bases, with 21 bases between. The chain's CDR3 is CASSLNKMGAGTNEKLFF. In DNA form, the CDR3 reads TGTGCCAGCAGTTTAAATAAGATGGGAGCGGGTACGAATGAAAAACTGTTTTTT.

This clone was seen more than once but under ten times. The chain links TRBV5-1 to TRBJ1-2; TRBD1 is a possible D gene (6 bases). The V and J ends lost 0 bases and 4 bases respectively, with 16 bases between them. The length of the CDR3 is 16 residues. Germline V gene data show CDR1 as SGHRS and CDR2 as YFSETQ. DNA of the CDR3: TGCGCCAGCAGCTTGGGTTACACAGGGCAAACCTATGGCTACACCTTC. Encoded protein: CASSLGYTGQTYGYTF.

The CDR3 DNA sequence: TGTGCCAGCAGCCAAGATCGGAGGTACGAGCAGTACTTC. This sequence encodes CASSQDRRYEQYF. J is TRBJ2-7 and V is TRBV4-2, with D possibly being TRBD2 (5 bases). The V end was cut by 0 bases, the J end by 4 bases, with 7 bases between. The germline V gene has CDR1 LGHNA and CDR2 YNFKEQ. The CDR3 spans 13 residues.

The chain carries TRBV2 and TRBJ1-5; 7 bases align to TRBD1. V shed 7 bases, J shed 7 bases, and the junction held 10 bases outside the gene matches. This CDR3 region has 14 residues. Germline V lookup: CDR1 SNHLY, CDR2 FYNNEI. This chain's CDR3 is CASTLTGNGQPQHF. Here the CDR3 DNA reads TGTGCCAGCACCCTGACAGGGAACGGGCAGCCCCAGCATTTT.

The chain links TRBV7-9 to TRBJ2-5; 7 bases map to TRBD1. Trimming cost V 4 bases and J 4 bases; bases outside gene matches: 0. In germline, CDR1 is SEHNR, CDR2 FQNEAQ (reference sequence). The CDR3 is 12 residues long. CDR3 sequence (DNA): TGTGCCAGCAGCTGGACAGGAGAGACCCAGTACTTC. Residues: CASSWTGETQYF.

This chain joins TRBV5-4 and TRBJ1-2; the match to TRBD1 covers 7 bases. This CDR3 is 14 amino acids long. V dropped 4 bases and J dropped 1; count of bases not matched to a gene: 4. Germline values: CDR1 SGHNT, CDR2 YYREEE (reference sequence). The CDR3 DNA reads as TGTGCCAGCAGCCCAGGGGGAGTTAACTATGGCTACACCTTC. It codes for CASSPGGVNYGYTF.

This chain links TRBV5-1 with TRBJ1-2; 9 nucleotides align to TRBD1. The ends lost 2 bases at V and 2 bases at J; junction bases unmatched: 1. The CDR3 spans 14 residues. Germline CDR1 is SGHRS and CDR2 is YFSETQ. The CDR3 sequence: CASSLGTGNYGYTF. The CDR3 DNA reads TGCGCCAGCAGCTTAGGGACAGGGAACTATGGCTACACCTTC.

A single count supports this clone. The chain combines TRBV6-1 with TRBJ2-1; tentatively, D is TRBD1 (5 bases). The CDR3 extends over 16 amino acids. Germline CDR1 MNHNS, CDR2 SASEGT. V was shortened by 3 bases and J by 9 bases, with 21 bases between the two germline ends. This chain's CDR3 is CASSEFRWGAGSEQFF. The CDR3 DNA is TGTGCCAGCAGTGAGTTCAGGTGGGGCGCAGGCAGTGAGCAGTTCTTC.

The chain uses TRBV5-1 and TRBJ2-2; 7 nucleotides match TRBD2. CDR3 length: 17 residues. Losses at the gene ends were 0 bases for V and 7 bases for J; bases not matched to a gene: 12. Germline lookup yields CDR1 SGHRS and CDR2 YFSETQ. In DNA, the CDR3 is TGCGCCAGCAGCTTGGCCGAGCCAAGCGGGATTGTCGGGGAGCTGTTTTTT. Translated: CASSLAEPSGIVGELFF. Full variable domain (remainder filled in from reference TRBV5-1 and TRBJ2-2): KAGVTQTPRYLIKTRGQQVTLSCSPISGHRSVSWYQQTPGQGLQFLFEYFSETQRNKGNFPGRFSGRQFSNSRSEMNVSTLELGDSALYLCASSLAEPSGIVGELFFGEGSRLTVL.

CDR3 DNA sequence: TGCGCCAGCAGGGCAGGATTGGATTCACCCCTCCACTTT. Translated, it gives CASRAGLDSPLHF. The chain uses TRBV5-1 and TRBJ1-6; D not certain. CDR1 and CDR2 (germline): SGHRS, YFSETQ. Trimming stripped 5 bases from V and 8 bases from J, with 11 bases between. The CDR3 has 13 amino acids.

V is TRBV27 and J is TRBJ2-7; 14 nucleotides line up with TRBD2. Germline V gives CDR1 MNHEY, CDR2 SMNVEV (reference sequence). V lost 1 base to trimming and J lost 7 bases; unmatched junction nucleotides: 3. The CDR3 is 15 residues long. CDR3 sequence: CASSLLTSGRVEQYF. CDR3 coding DNA: TGTGCCAGCAGTTTATTGACTAGCGGGAGGGTTGAGCAGTACTTC.

CDR3 sequence reads: CASSQTGHAAFF. The CDR3 DNA reads TGTGCCAGCAGCCAGACAGGGCATGCGGCTTTCTTT. The chain has TRBV14 and TRBJ1-1; 7 bases line up with TRBD1. Unmatched junction bases numbered 6, after V lost 3 bases and J lost 11 bases. The CDR3 is 12 residues long. The germline V gene encodes CDR1 SGHDN and CDR2 FVKESK.

The V and J genes are TRBV21-1 and TRBJ2-7; TRBD1, the table's D call, was not compared with the DNA. TRBV21-1 corresponds to a pseudogene. CDR3 size: 14 residues. The CDR3 DNA reads TGTGCCAGGGAAAACGGGACAGGCCCCTACGAGCAGTACTTC. Its protein product is CARENGTGPYEQYF.

The rearrangement links TRBV5-1 to TRBJ2-7; TRBD2 might be the D (6 bases). CDR1 SGHRS and CDR2 YFSETQ come from the germline V gene. Trimming took 4 bases from V and 2 from J, leaving 19 bases between them. The CDR3 is 16 amino acids. The CDR3 nucleotides are TGCGCCAGCAGCCCAAACCCGGGACTGCCTCCCTACGAGCAGTACTTC. Protein product: CASSPNPGLPPYEQYF.